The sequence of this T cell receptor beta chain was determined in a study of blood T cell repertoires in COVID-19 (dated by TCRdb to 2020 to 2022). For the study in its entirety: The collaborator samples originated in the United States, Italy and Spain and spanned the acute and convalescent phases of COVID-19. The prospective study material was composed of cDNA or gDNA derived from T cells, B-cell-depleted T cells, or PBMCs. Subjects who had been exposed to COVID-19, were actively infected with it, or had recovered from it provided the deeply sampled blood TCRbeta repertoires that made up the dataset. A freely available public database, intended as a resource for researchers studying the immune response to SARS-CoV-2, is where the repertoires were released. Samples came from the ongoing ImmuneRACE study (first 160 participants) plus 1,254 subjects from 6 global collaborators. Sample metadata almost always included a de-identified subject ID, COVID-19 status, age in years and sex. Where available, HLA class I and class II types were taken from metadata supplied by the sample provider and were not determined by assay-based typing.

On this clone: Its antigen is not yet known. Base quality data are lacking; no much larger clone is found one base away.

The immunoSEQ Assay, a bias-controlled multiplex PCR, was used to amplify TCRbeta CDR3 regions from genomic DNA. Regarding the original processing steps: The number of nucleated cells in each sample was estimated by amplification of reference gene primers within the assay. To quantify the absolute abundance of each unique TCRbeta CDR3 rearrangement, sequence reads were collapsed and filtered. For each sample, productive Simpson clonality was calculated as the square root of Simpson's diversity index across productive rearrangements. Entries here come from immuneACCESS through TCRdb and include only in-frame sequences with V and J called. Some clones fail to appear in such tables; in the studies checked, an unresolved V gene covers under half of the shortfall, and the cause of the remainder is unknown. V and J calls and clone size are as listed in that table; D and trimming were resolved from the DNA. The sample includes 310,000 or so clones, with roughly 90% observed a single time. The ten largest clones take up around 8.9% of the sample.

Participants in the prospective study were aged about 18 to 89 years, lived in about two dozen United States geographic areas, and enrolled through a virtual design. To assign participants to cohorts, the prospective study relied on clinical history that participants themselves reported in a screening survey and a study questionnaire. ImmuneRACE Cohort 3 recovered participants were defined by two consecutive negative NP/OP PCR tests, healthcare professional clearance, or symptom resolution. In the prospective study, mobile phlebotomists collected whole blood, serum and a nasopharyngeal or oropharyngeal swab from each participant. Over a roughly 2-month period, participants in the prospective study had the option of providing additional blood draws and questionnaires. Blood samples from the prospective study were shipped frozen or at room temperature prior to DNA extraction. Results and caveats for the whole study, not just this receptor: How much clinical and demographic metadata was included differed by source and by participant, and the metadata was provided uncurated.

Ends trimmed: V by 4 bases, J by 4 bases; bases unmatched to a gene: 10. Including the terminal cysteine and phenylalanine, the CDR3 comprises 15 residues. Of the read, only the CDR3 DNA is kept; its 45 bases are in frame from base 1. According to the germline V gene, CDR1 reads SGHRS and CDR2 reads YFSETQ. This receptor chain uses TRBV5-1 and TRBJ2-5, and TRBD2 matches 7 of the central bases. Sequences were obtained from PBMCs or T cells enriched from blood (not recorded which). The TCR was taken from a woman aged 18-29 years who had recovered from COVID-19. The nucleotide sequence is TGCGCCAGCAGCCCGTGGGGAGGGGTTCGAGAGACCCAGTACTTC. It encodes CASSPWGGVRETQYF.